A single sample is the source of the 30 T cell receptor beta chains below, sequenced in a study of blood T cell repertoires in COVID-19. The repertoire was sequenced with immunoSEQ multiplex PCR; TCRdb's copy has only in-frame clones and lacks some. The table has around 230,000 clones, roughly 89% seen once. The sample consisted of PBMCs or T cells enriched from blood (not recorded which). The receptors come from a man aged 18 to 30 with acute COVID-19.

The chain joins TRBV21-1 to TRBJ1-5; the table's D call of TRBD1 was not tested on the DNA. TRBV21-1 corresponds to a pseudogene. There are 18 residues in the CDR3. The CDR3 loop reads CASSNRRFDRDRCQPQHF. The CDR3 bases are TGTGCCAGCAGCAATCGTCGCTTTGACAGGGACCGCTGTCAGCCCCAGCATTTT.

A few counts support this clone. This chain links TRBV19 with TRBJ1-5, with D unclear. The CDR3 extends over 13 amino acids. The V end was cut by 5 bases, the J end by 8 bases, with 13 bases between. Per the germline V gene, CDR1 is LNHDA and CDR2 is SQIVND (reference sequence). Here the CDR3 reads CASSPRSSEPQHF. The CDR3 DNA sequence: TGTGCCAGTAGTCCCCGGTCTAGTGAGCCCCAGCATTTT.

The CDR3: CASSQDQSGTQYF. For the CDR3, the DNA is TGCGCCAGCAGCCAAGATCAAAGCGGTACGCAGTATTTT. V gene TRBV4-1 combines with J gene TRBJ2-3, with D possibly matching TRBD2 (5 bases). Germline CDR1 reads MGHRA; CDR2 reads YSYEKL. V was clipped by 0 bases and J by 8 bases, with 9 bases between them. The CDR3 runs 13 residues.

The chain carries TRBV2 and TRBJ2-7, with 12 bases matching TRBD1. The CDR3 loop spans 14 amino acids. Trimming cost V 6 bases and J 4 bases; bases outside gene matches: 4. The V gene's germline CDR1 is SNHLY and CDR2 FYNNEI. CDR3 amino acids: CASRAGQGAYEQYF. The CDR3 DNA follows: TGTGCCAGCAGGGCGGGACAGGGGGCTTACGAGCAGTACTTC.

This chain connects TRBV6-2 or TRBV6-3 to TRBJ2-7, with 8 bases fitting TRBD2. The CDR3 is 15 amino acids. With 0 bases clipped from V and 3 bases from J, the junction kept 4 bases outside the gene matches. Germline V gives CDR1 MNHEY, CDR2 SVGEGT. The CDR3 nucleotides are TGTGCCAGCAGTTACTCGATCGGGACTAGCTACGAGCAGTACTTC. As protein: CASSYSIGTSYEQYF.

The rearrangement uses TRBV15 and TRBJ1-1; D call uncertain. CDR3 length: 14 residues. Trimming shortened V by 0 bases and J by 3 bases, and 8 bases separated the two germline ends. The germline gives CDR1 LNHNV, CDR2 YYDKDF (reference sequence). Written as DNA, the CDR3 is TGTGCCACCAGCAGAGACTATATTGACACTGAAGCTTTCTTT. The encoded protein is CATSRDYIDTEAFF.

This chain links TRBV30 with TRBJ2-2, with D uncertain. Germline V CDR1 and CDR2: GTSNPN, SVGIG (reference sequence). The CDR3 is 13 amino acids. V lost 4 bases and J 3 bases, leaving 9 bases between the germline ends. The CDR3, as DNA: TGTGCCTGGATGCTAGGATACACCGGGGAGCTGTTTTTT. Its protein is CAWMLGYTGELFF.

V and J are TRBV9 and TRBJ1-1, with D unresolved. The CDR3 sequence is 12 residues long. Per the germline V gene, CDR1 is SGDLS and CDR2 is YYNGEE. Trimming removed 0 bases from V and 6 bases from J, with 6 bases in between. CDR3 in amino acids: CASSVAGAEAFF. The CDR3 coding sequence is TGTGCCAGCAGCGTAGCCGGGGCTGAAGCTTTCTTT.

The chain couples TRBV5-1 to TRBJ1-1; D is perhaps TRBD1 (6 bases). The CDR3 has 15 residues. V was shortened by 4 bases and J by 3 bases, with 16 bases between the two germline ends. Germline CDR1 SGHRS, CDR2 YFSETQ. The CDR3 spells CASSPQGGSDTEAFF. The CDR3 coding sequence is TGCGCCAGCAGCCCTCAAGGGGGTTCTGACACTGAAGCTTTCTTT.

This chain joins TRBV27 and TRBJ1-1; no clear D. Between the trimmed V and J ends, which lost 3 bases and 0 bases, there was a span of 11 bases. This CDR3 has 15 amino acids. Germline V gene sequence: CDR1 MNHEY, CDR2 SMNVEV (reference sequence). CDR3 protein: CASSFGPGMNTEAFF. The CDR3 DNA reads TGTGCCAGCAGTTTTGGCCCGGGGATGAACACTGAAGCTTTCTTT.

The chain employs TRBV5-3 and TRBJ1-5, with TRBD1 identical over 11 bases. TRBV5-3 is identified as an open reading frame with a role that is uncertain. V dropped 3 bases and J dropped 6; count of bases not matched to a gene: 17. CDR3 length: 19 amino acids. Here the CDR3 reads CARSWGERTGGWRSQPQHF. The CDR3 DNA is TGTGCCAGAAGCTGGGGTGAGAGGACAGGGGGCTGGAGAAGTCAGCCCCAGCATTTT.

The CDR3 here is CASSFSPQGSGGYTF. The DNA of the CDR3 is TGTGCCAGCAGTTTTTCCCCACAGGGGTCGGGTGGCTACACCTTC. This chain links TRBV28 with TRBJ1-2; TRBD1 matches at 7 bases. Looked up from germline, CDR1 is MDHEN and CDR2 is SYDVKM. J was trimmed by 7 bases and V by 3 bases; bases with no gene match: 11. The CDR3 has 15 residues.

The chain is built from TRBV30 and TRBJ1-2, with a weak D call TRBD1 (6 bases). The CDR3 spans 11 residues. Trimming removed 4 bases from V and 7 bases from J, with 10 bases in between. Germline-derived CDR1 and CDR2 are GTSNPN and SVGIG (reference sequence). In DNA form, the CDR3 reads TGTGCCTGGACAGGACAGAGTGGCTACACCTTC. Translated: CAWTGQSGYTF.

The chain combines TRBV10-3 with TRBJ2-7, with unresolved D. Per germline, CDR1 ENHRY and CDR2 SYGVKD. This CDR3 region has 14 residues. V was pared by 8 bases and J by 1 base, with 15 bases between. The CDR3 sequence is CAILSPASSYEQYF. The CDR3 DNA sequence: TGTGCCATCCTCAGTCCCGCTAGTTCCTACGAGCAGTACTTC.

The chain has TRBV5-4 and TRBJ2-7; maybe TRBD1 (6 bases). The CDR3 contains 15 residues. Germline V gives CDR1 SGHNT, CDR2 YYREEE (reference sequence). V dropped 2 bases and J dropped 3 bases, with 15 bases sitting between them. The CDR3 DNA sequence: TGTGCCAGCAGCTTCGCAGGGGCGCCCGACTACGAGCAGTACTTC. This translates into CASSFAGAPDYEQYF.

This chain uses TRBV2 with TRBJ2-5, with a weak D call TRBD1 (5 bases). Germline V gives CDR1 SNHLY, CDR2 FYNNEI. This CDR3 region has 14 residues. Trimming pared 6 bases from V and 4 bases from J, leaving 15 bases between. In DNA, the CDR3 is TGTGCCAGCAGCTTCGACAGTCAGTCAGAGACCCAGTACTTC. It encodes CASSFDSQSETQYF.

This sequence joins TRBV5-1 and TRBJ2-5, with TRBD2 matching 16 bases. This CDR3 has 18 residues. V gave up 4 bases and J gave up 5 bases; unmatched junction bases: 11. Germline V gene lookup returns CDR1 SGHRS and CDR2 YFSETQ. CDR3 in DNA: TGCGCCAGCAGCGAAGCCGGGACTAGCGGGAGGGCCCTGGAGACCCAGTACTTC. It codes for CASSEAGTSGRALETQYF.

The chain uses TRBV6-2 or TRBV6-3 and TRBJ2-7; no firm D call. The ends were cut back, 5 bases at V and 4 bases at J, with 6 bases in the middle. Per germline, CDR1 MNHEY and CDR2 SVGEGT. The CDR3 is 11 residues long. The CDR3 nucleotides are TGTGCCAGCAGTCAAAAATACGAGCAGTACTTC. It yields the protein CASSQKYEQYF.

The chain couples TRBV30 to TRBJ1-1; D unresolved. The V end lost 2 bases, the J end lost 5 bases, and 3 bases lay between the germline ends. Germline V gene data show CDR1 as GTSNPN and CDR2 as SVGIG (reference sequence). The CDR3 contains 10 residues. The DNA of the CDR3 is TGTGCCTGGAGTTCGACTGAAGCTTTCTTT. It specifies CAWSSTEAFF.

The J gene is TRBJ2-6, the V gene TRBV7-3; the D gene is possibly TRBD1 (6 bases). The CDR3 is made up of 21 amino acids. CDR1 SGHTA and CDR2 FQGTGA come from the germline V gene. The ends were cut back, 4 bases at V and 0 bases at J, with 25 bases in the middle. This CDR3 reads CASSSYIPRRDTFSGANVLTF. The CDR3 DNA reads TGTGCCAGCAGCTCGTATATACCTCGAAGGGACACCTTCTCTGGGGCCAACGTCCTGACTTTC.

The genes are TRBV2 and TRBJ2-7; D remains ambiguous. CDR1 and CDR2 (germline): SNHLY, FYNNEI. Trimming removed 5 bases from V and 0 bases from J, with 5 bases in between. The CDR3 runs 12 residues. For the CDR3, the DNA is TGTGCCAGCAGTCCCGGCTCCTACGAGCAGTACTTC. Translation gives CASSPGSYEQYF.

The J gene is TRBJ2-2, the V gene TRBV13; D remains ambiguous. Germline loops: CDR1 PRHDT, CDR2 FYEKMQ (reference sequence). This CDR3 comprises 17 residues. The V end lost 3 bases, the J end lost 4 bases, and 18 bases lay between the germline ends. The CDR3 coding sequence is TGTGCCAGCAGCTTGGAGTTGGCACCGCGCCCCACCGGGGAGCTGTTTTTT. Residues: CASSLELAPRPTGELFF.

The CDR3 DNA follows: TGTGCCAGCAGTTTCCAGACAGTCAATGAGCAGTTCTTC. Translation: CASSFQTVNEQFF. V is TRBV28 and J is TRBJ2-1; D is possibly TRBD1 (5 bases). This CDR3 comprises 13 residues. Germline V CDR1 and CDR2: MDHEN, SYDVKM. The V end was cut by 3 bases, the J end by 6 bases, with 9 bases between.

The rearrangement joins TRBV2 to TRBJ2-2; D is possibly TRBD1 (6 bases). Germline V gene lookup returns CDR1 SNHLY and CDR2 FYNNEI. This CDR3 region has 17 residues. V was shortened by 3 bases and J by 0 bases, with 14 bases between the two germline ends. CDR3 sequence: CASSDPPDRSNTGELFF. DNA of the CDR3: TGTGCCAGCAGTGATCCCCCCGACAGGTCGAACACCGGGGAGCTGTTTTTT.

DNA for the CDR3: TGTGCCAGCTCACCTCGGACTAGCGGTAGTAATGAGCAGTTCTTC. This codes for CASSPRTSGSNEQFF. The V and J genes are TRBV18 and TRBJ2-1; 10 bases fit TRBD2. Germline CDR1 and CDR2: KGHSH and LQKENI. This CDR3 is 15 amino acids long. The ends lost 3 bases at V and 7 bases at J; junction bases unmatched: 6.

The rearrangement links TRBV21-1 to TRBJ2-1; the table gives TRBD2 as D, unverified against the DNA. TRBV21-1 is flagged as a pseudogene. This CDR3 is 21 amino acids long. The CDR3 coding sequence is TGTGCCAGCAGCAGGGCTCGTTCGGGACTAGCGGGTAACAGCTCCTACAATGAGCAGTTCTTC. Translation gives CASSRARSGLAGNSSYNEQFF.

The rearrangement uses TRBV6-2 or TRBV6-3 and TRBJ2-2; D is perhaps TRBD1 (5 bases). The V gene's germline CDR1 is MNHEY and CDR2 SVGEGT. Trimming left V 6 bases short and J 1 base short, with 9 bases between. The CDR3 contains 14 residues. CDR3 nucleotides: TGTGCCAGCAGCCGACAGATGAACACCGGGGAGCTGTTTTTT. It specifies CASSRQMNTGELFF.

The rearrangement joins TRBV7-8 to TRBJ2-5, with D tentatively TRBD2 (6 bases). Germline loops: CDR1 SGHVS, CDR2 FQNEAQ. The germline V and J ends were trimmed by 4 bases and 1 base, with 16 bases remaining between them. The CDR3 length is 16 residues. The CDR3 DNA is TGTGCCAGCAGCTCTACGAGCGGGTACCTCCAAGAGACCCAGTACTTC. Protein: CASSSTSGYLQETQYF. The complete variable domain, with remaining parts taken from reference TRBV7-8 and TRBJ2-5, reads GAGVSQSPRYKVAKRGQDVALRCDPISGHVSLFWYQQALGQGPEFLTYFQNEAQLDKSGLPSDRFFAERPEGSVSTLKIQRTQQEDSAVYLCASSSTSGYLQETQYFGPGTRLLVL.

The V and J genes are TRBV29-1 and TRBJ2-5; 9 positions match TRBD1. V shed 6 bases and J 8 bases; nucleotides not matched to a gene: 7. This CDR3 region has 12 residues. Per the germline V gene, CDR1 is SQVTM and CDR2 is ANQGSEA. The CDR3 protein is CSVDTGGPTQYF. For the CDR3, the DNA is TGCAGCGTAGACACAGGGGGCCCAACCCAGTACTTC.

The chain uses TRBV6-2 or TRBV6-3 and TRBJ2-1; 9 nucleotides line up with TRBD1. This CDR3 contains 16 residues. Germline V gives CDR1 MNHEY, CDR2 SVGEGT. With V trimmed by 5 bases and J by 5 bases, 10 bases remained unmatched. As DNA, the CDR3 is TGTGCCAGCAGTATCTTATGGGGACAGGGCGACAATGAGCAGTTCTTC. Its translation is CASSILWGQGDNEQFF.